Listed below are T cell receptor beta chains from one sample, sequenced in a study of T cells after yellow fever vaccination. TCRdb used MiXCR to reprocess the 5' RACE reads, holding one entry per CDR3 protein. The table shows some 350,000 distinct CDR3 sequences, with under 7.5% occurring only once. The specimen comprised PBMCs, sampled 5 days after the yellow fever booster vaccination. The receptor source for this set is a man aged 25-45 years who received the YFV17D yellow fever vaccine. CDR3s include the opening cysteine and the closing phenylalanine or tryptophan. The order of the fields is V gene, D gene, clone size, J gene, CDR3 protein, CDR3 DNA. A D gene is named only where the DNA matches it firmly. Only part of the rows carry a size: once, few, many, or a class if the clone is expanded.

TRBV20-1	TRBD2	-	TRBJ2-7	CSAEPPGLAPYEQYF	TGCAGTGCAGAACCACCGGGACTAGCGCCGTACGAGCAGTACTTC
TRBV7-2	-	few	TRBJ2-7	CASSLWGGPYEQYF	TGTGCCAGCAGCTTATGGGGGGGCCCCTACGAGCAGTACTTC
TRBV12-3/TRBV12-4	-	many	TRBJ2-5	CASSFATVQETQYF	TGTGCCAGCAGTTTTGCGACAGTACAAGAGACCCAGTACTTC
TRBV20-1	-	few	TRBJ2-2	CSARHPKGLFF	TGCAGTGCTAGACATCCAAAAGGGCTGTTTTTT
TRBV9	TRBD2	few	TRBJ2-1	CASSDGTMGNEQFF	TGTGCCAGCAGCGACGGGACTATGGGCAATGAGCAGTTCTTC
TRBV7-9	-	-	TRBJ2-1	CASSLSLWYNEQFF	TGTGCCAGCAGCTTAAGTTTGTGGTACAATGAGCAGTTCTTC
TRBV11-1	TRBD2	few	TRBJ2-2	CASSPRPGLAELTGELFF	TGTGCCAGCAGCCCTCGACCGGGACTAGCGGAGCTCACCGGGGAGCTGTTTTTT
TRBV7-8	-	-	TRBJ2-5	CASSFGLGETQYF	TGTGCCAGCAGCTTCGGCCTGGGGGAGACCCAGTACTTC
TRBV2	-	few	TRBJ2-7	CASNQRGNEQYF	TGTGCCAGCAATCAGAGAGGGAACGAGCAGTACTTC
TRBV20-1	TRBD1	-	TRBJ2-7	CSALTGDSYEQYF	TGCAGTGCCCTGACAGGGGACTCCTACGAGCAGTACTTC
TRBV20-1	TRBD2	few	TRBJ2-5	CSASIAGVRETQYF	TGCAGTGCTTCTATAGCGGGAGTTCGAGAGACCCAGTACTTC
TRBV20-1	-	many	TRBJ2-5	CSAPKTMTGGETQYF	TGCAGTGCTCCTAAAACAATGACAGGCGGAGAGACCCAGTACTTC
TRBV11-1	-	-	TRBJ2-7	CASSSAVSGVYEQYF	TGTGCCAGCAGCTCCGCGGTGTCCGGGGTCTACGAGCAGTACTTC
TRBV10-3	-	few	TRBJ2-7	CAISESGGVSSYEQYF	TGTGCCATCAGTGAGTCGGGGGGCGTGAGCTCCTACGAGCAGTACTTC
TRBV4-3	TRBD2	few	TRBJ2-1	CASSQTSGSSSYNEQFF	TGCGCCAGCAGCCAGACTAGCGGGTCAAGCTCCTACAATGAGCAGTTCTTC
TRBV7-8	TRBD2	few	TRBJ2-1	CASSFASGWRGYNEQFF	TGTGCCAGCAGCTTCGCATCGGGCTGGCGGGGGTACAATGAGCAGTTCTTC
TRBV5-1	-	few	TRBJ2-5	CASRRVDTKRETQYF	TGCGCCAGCCGCCGGGTGGACACCAAACGTGAGACCCAGTACTTC
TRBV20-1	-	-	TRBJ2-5	CSAQTSETQYF	TGCAGTGCCCAAACCTCGGAGACCCAGTACTTC
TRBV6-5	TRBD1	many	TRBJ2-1	CASSFPLRQGAAFEQFF	TGTGCCAGCAGTTTCCCACTACGACAGGGGGCGGCGTTTGAGCAGTTCTTC
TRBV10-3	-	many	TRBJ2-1	CAISESGATYNEQFF	TGTGCCATCAGTGAGTCTGGGGCAACCTACAATGAGCAGTTCTTC
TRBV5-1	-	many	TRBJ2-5	CASSPAGEETQYF	TGTGCCAGCAGCCCGGCTGGGGAGGAGACCCAGTACTTC
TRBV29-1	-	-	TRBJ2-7	CSVLDNSYEQYF	TGCAGCGTTCTAGACAACTCCTACGAGCAGTACTTC
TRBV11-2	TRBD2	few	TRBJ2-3	CASSSGLAGVGRFGSDTQYF	TGTGCCAGCAGCTCGGGACTAGCGGGAGTGGGGAGGTTCGGGTCAGATACGCAGTATTTT
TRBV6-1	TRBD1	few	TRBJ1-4	CASSVGTETATNEKLFF	TGTGCCAGCAGTGTGGGGACAGAAACCGCAACTAATGAAAAACTGTTTTTT
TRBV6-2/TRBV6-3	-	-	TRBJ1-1	CASSSYRAEAFF	TGTGCCAGCAGTTCCTACAGGGCTGAAGCTTTCTTT
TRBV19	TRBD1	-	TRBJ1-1	CASSIRGTGMTEAFF	TGTGCCAGTAGTATTCGCGGGACAGGGATGACTGAAGCTTTCTTT
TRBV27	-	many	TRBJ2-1	CASKGRSSYNEQFF	TGTGCCAGCAAGGGTAGGAGCTCCTACAATGAGCAGTTCTTC
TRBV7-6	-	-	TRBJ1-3	CASSLAGASSGNTIYF	TGTGCCAGCAGCTTAGCTGGCGCGAGCTCTGGAAACACCATATATTTT
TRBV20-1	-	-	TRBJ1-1	CSARVRTEAFF	TGCAGTGCTAGAGTCCGCACTGAAGCTTTCTTT
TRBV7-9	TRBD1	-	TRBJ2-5	CASSSPLTGGGETQYF	TGTGCCAGCAGCAGCCCGCTGACAGGGGGCGGCGAGACCCAGTACTTC
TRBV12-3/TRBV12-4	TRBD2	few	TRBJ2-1	CASSSLSLAGVNEQFF	TGTGCCAGCAGTTCGTTATCACTAGCGGGAGTCAATGAGCAGTTCTTC
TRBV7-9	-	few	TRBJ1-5	CASSPGFGNQPQHF	TGTGCCAGCAGCCCGGGGTTTGGTAATCAGCCCCAGCATTTT
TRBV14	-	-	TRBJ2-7	CASSQESSNRYEQYF	TGTGCCAGCAGCCAAGAGTCCAGTAATCGTTACGAGCAGTACTTC
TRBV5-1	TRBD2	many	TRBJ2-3	CASSGGLAPSGTDTQYF	TGCGCCAGCAGCGGGGGACTAGCGCCGTCGGGCACAGATACGCAGTATTTT
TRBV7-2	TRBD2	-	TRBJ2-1	CASSLSSGSNKQFF	TGTGCCAGCAGCTTATCCAGCGGGAGTAACAAGCAGTTCTTC
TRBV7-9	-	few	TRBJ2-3	CASSASLVDTQYF	TGTGCCAGCAGCGCTTCGCTAGTAGATACGCAGTATTTT
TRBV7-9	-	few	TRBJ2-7	CASSLAYGSSEQYF	TGTGCCAGCAGCTTAGCTTACGGGAGCTCCGAGCAGTACTTC
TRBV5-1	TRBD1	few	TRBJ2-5	CASSSGTGWAETQYF	TGCGCCAGCAGTTCCGGGACAGGTTGGGCAGAGACCCAGTACTTC
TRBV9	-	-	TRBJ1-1	CASSASFGGKSTEAFF	TGTGCCAGCAGCGCATCCTTTGGGGGGAAGAGCACTGAAGCTTTCTTT
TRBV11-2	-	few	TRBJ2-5	CASSYRERETQYF	TGTGCCAGTTCGTACAGGGAAAGAGAGACCCAGTACTTC
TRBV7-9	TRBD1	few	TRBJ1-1	CASSSQGGQGTEAFF	TGTGCCAGCAGCTCCCAGGGGGGGCAGGGGACTGAAGCTTTCTTT
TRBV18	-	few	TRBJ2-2	CASSIPGWTGELFF	TGTGCCAGCTCAATTCCAGGGTGGACCGGGGAGCTGTTTTTT
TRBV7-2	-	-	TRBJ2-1	CASSRDLAEQFF	TGTGCCAGCAGCAGGGACCTGGCTGAGCAGTTCTTC
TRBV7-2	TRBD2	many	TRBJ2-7	CASSTSGVGTSGSYEQYF	TGTGCCAGCAGCACCTCAGGGGTTGGGACTAGCGGCTCCTACGAGCAGTACTTC
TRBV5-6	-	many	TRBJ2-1	CASSLRMGLSYNEQFF	TGTGCCAGCAGCTTGAGAATGGGCCTTTCCTACAATGAGCAGTTCTTC
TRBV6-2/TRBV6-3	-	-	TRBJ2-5	CASSYGGPIQTQYF	TGTGCCAGCAGTTACGGGGGGCCGATCCAGACCCAGTACTTC
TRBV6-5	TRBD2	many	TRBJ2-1	CASRYAGLEFNEQFF	TGTGCCAGCAGGTACGCGGGACTAGAGTTCAATGAGCAGTTCTTC
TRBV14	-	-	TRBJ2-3	CARSQVGGTDTQYF	TGTGCCAGGAGCCAAGTTGGGGGCACAGATACGCAGTATTTT
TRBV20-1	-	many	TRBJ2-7	CSARGPRSGPYEQYF	TGCAGTGCTAGAGGCCCAAGAAGCGGACCCTACGAGCAGTACTTC
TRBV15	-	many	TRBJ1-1	CATSSRGNTEAFF	TGTGCCACCAGCAGCAGGGGGAACACTGAAGCTTTCTTT
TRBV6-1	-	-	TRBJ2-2	CASSEEGEMNTGELIF	TGTGCCAGCAGTGAAGAAGGAGAGATGAACACCGGGGAGCTGATTTTT
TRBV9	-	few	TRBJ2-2	CASSEGPGGTGELFF	TGTGCCAGCAGCGAGGGACCGGGTGGCACCGGGGAGCTGTTTTTT
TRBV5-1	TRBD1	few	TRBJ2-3	CASSLGGTAIGDTQYF	TGCGCCAGCAGCTTGGGGGGGACAGCGATCGGGGATACGCAGTATTTT
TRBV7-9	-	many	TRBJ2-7	CASSLEGLDLYEQYF	TGTGCCAGCAGCTTAGAAGGCCTAGACCTCTACGAGCAGTACTTC
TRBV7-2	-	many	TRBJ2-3	CASSFWADTQYF	TGTGCCAGCAGCTTCTGGGCAGATACGCAGTATTTT